Given below is one T cell receptor (beta chain) in context. TCRdb's table, derived via immunoSEQ multiplex PCR, lists solely in-frame clones and lacks some. The top ten clones hold around 8% of a sample with about 2,300 clones, under 50% of them seen once. V gave up 5 bases and J gave up 7 bases; unmatched junction bases: 5. The CDR3 is 15 amino acids. Per germline, CDR1 SGDLS and CDR2 YYNGEE. The sample originates from a study of T cells in localized non-small cell lung cancer. This chain connects TRBV9 to TRBJ2-2; 13 positions agree with TRBD2. This specimen was normal lung tissue next to the tumor, taken before any cancer treatment. The receptor comes from a man aged 35-75 years with stage II lung adenocarcinoma. The CDR3 sequence is CASRGTSGAGGELFF. The CDR3 DNA follows: TGTGCCAGCAGAGGGACTAGCGGGGCTGGCGGGGAGCTGTTTTTT.